Included here is one TCR beta chain sequence, with context. Only a few counts were recorded for this clonotype. It lacks a known antigen. Qualities for individual bases were not recorded, and no much larger clone is one base off. From the germline V gene (reference sequence), CDR1 is SGHKS and CDR2 is YYEKEE. V sheds 5 bases and J sheds 2 bases, leaving 15 bases between their ends. The CDR3 numbers 15 residues from cysteine through phenylalanine. CDR3 DNA only is kept here, 45 bases in frame from base 1. Receptor libraries were prepared by 5' RACE. Sequencing was carried out with an Illumina HiSeq 2500. A second PCR of about 7 to 12 cycles was performed with a sample-barcoded 5' primer and a J-beta primer mix. A template-switch 5' adaptor carrying 12 random nucleotides introduced a unique molecular identifier onto each TCR beta cDNA molecule. At least 2.5 million CDR3-containing paired-end reads were obtained from each sample. All of the RNA was converted into first-strand cDNA using the Mint cDNA synthesis kit, with a TRBC-specific oligonucleotide serving as the primer. Following uracil-DNA glycosylase treatment, all cDNA underwent a first 18-cycle PCR with the universal primers M1SS and BC2_uni_R. In the paper's pipeline: For normalization, 1 million high-quality reads, each with a distinct molecular identifier, were randomly selected from each sample. Instead of being binned into consensus sequences, reads with shared molecular identifiers were discarded. CDR3 identification, clonotype clustering and error correction used MiTCR with a Q25 quality threshold and the strictest error-elimination algorithm. Lower-bound total TCR beta diversity was estimated with a nonparametric unseen species model using Euler transformation. TCRdb cleaned the public reads at Q25 with fastp, built clones with MiXCR and kept in-frame beta chains. One record per CDR3 amino acid sequence lists the most common genes and DNA. The V and J calls, along with clone size, are taken from TCRdb and not from the paper's own processing. Within this sample are about 650,000 distinct CDR3 sequences, with about 51% of them counted one time only. The ten top clones hold approximately 12% of the sample.

The record originates from a study of blood T cells in healthy people across ages (dated by TCRdb to between 2014 and 2017). With regard to the full study: In model experiments, template switching captured roughly one uniquely barcoded TCR beta cDNA molecule for every two T cells. To avoid experimental bias, donors of different ages were spread randomly across the sequencing lanes. The donors were divided into four age groups: young (average approximately 17 years), middle-aged (approximately 42), aged (approximately 62) and long-lived (around 87). Two additional independent replicas of 1 million unique cDNA reads from the same blood draw were analyzed for two donors (one aged 18 to 30 and one aged 80 or older). Age-related changes in TCR beta repertoire diversity were measured in the study by deep sequencing normalized with unique cDNA molecular identifiers. What the authors observed across the whole study: Bulk unsorted PBMC profiling prevented conclusive comparison of naive and antigen-experienced compartments. Observed TCR beta diversity per million T cells fell roughly linearly with age, and a significant reduction was already apparent by age roughly 40. Compared with the aged group, the long-lived group had more naive CD4+ T cells, fewer expanded clones and increased TCR diversity, suggesting age selection. Estimates of total diversity based on one million sequenced T cells were considered lower bounds and underestimates. Because donor CMV infection status was unknown, age-related changes in expanded clonotypes were potentially confounded. The percentage of naive T cells measured by flow cytometry correlated strongly with observed TCR beta diversity.

Donors were under 40 systemically healthy Caucasian individuals from Russia aged about 6 to 100 years. Each donor gave approximately 9.3 milliliters of peripheral blood, collected into EDTA-treated Vacutainer tubes. Ficoll-Paque density-gradient centrifugation was used to isolate PBMCs, with at least 6.5 million per sample. Total RNA, at least 5 micrograms per sample, was extracted from PBMCs with Trizol reagent. For every donor, flow cytometry on a PBMC aliquot measured the percentage of naive CD45RAhigh/CD27high T cells. This TCR was sampled from a woman older than 75 in good health. Sequencing input: blood. This sequence uses TRBV5-5 and TRBJ2-3, with the D gene uncertain. The CDR3 is CASRVTPLTTDTQYF. The sequenced DNA: TGTGCCAGCAGGGTCACGCCGTTGACCACAGATACGCAGTATTTT.